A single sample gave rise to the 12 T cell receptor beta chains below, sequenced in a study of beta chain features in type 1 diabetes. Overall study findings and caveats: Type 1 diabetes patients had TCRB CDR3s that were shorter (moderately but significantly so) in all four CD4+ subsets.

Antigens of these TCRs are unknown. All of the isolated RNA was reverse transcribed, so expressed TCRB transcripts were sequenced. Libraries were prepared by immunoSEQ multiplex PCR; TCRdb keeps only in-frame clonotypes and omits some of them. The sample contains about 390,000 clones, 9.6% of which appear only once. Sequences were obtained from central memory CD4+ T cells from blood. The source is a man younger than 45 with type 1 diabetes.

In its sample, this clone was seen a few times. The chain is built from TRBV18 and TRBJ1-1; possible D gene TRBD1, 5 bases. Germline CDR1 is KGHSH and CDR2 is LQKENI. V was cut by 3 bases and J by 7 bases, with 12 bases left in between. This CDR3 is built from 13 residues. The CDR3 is CASSPRDGREAFF. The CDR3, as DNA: TGTGCCAGCTCACCGCGGGACGGCCGTGAAGCTTTCTTT.

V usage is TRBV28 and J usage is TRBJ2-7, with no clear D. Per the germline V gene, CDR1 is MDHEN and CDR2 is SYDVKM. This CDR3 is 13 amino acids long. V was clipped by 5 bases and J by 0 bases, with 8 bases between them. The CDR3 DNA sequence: TGTGCCAGCAGTCAGGCGAGCTCCTACGAGCAGTACTTC. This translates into CASSQASSYEQYF.

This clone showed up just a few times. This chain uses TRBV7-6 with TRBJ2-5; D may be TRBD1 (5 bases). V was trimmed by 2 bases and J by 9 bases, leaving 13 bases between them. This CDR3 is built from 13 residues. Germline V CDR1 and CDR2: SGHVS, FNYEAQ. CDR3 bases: TGTGCCAGCAGCTTAACGGCAGGGAAGGCCCAGTACTTC. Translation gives CASSLTAGKAQYF.

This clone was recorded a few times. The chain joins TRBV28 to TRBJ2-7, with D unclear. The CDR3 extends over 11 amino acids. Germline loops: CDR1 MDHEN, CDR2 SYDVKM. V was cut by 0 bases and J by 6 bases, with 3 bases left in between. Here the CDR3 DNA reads TGTGCCAGCAGTTTATGGGGCGAGCAGTACTTC. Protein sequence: CASSLWGEQYF.

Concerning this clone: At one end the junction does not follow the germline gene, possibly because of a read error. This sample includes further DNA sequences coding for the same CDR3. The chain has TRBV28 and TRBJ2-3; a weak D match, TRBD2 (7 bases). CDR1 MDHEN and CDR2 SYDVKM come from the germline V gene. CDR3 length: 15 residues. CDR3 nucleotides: TGTGCCACCCTCGGGGGCGGGAGACATTGGGATACACAGTATTTT. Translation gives CATLGGGRHWDTQYF. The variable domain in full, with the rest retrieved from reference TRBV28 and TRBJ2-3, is DVKVTQSSRYLVKRTGEKVFLECVQDMDHENMFWYRQDPGLGLRLIYFSYDVKMKEKGDIPEGYSVSREKKERFSLILESASTNQTSMYLCATLGGGRHWDTQYFGPGTRLTVL.

CDR3 region: CASSLRQGWYEQYF. Written as DNA, the CDR3 is TGTGCCAGCAGCCTTCGACAGGGGTGGTACGAGCAGTACTTC. The chain combines TRBV11-3 with TRBJ2-7; TRBD1 matches at 8 bases. V gave up 5 bases and J gave up 4 bases; unmatched junction bases: 7. This CDR3 spans 14 amino acids. Germline V CDR1 and CDR2: SGHNT, YENEEA. The whole variable domain, remainder taken from reference TRBV11-3 and TRBJ2-7, is EAGVVQSPRYKIIEKKQPVAFWCNPISGHNTLYWYLQNLGQGPELLIRYENEEAVDDSQLPKDRFSAERLKGVDSTLKIQPAELGDSAVYLCASSLRQGWYEQYFGPGTRLTVT.

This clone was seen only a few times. The CDR3 nucleotides read TGTGCCAGCAAGGGACAGGGGGGGCCTCGAGCCAAAAACATTCAGTACTTC. It specifies CASKGQGGPRAKNIQYF. This chain connects TRBV19 to TRBJ2-4, with TRBD1 matching 11 bases. Per the germline V gene, CDR1 is LNHDA and CDR2 is SQIVND (reference sequence). V was clipped by 9 bases and J by 0 bases; unmatched bases: 10. CDR3 length equals 17 residues.

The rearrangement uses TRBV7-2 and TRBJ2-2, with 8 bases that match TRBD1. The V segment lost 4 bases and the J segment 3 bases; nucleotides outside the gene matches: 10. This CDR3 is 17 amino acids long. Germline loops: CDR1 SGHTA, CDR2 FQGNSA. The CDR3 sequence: CASSYPGGQRDTGELFF. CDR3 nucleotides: TGTGCCAGCAGCTATCCAGGGGGCCAAAGGGACACCGGGGAGCTGTTTTTT.

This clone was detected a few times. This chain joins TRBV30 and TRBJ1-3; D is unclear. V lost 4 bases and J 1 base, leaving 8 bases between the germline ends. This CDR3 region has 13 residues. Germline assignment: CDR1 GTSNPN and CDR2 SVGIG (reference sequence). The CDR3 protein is CAWNRGSGNTIYF. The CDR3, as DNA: TGTGCCTGGAACCGGGGATCTGGAAACACCATATATTTT.

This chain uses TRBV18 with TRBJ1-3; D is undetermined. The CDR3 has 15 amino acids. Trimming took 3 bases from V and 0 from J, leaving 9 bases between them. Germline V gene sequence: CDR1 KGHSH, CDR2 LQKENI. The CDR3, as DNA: TGTGCCAGCTCACCCACAGAAATCTCTGGAAACACCATATATTTT. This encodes CASSPTEISGNTIYF.

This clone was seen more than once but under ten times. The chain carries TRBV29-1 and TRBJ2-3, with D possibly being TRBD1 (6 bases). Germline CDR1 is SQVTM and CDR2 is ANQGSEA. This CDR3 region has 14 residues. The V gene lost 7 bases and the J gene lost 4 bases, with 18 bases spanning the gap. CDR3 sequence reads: CSGAQGGEADTQYF. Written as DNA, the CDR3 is TGCAGCGGTGCACAGGGCGGTGAGGCAGATACGCAGTATTTT.

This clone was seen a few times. The CDR3 region has the DNA TGTGCCAGCAGCCCAGGTAGCGGGATCTACAATGAGCAGTTCTTC. Translating gives CASSPGSGIYNEQFF. This chain joins TRBV7-2 and TRBJ2-1, with 8 bases aligning to TRBD2. V shed 5 bases and J 3 bases; nucleotides not matched to a gene: 6. The germline V gene encodes CDR1 SGHTA and CDR2 FQGNSA. The CDR3 is 15 amino acids.